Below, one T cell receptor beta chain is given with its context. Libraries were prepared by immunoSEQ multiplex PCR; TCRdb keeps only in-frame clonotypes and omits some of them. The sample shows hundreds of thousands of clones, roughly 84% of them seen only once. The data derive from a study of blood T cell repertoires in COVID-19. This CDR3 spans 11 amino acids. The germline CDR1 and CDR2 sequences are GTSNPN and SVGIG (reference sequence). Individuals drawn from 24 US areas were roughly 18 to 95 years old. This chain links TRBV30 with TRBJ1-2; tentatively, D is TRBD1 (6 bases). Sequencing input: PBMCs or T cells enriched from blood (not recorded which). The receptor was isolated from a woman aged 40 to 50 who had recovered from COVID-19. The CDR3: CADRSNYGYTF. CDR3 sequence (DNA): TGTGCGGACAGATCTAACTATGGCTACACCTTC.